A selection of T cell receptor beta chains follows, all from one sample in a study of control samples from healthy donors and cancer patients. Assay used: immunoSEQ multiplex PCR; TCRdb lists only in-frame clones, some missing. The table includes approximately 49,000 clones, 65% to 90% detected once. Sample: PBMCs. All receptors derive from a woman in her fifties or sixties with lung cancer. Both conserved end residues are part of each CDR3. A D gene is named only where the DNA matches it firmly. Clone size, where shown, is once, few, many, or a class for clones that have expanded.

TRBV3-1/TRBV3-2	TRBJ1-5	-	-	TGTGCCAGCAGCCCACGTACAGGGCATCAGCCCCAGCATTTT	CASSPRTGHQPQHF
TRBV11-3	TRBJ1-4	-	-	TGTGCCAGCAGCTTGGGATCCCAAGAAAAACTGTTTTTT	CASSLGSQEKLFF
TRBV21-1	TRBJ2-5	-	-	TGTGCCAGCAACAATGGGGGGACAGGGGTAGGTCAGACCCAGTACTTC	CASNNGGTGVGQTQYF
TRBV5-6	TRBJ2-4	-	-	TGTGCCAGCAGCTTGTATGATCCGGGATTTTTAGCCAAAAACATTCAGTACTTC	CASSLYDPGFLAKNIQYF
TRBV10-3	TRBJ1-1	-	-	TGTGCCATCAGTGTGGGGGGCCCCACAAACACTGAAGCTTTCTTT	CAISVGGPTNTEAFF
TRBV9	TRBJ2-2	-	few	TGTGCCAGCAGCGCACCCAGGGTTCCCGGGGAGCTGTTTTTT	CASSAPRVPGELFF
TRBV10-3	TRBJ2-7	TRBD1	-	TGTGCCATCAGCCGACAGGGAGAAGGCTACGAGCAGTACTTC	CAISRQGEGYEQYF
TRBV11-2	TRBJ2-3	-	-	TGTGCCAGCAGCCCTCTTATTGGGTCCGATACGCAGTATTTT	CASSPLIGSDTQYF
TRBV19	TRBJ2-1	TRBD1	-	TGTGCCAGTAGTATAGATTCAATGACAGGGTACGAGCAGTTCTTC	CASSIDSMTGYEQFF
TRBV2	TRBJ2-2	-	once	TGTGCCAGCAGAAGGGACTCCTTTCCATCCACCGGGGAGCTGTTTTTT	CASRRDSFPSTGELFF
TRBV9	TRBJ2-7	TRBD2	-	TGTGCCAGCAGCGTAGCCGGGGGGAACGAGCAGTACTTC	CASSVAGGNEQYF
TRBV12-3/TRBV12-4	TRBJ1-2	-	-	TGTGCCAGCAGCTCGGGACAAACCTATGGCTACACCTTC	CASSSGQTYGYTF
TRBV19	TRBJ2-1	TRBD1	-	TGTGCCAGTAGAGAACGACAGGGGAACAATGAGCAGTTCTTC	CASRERQGNNEQFF
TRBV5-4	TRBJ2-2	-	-	TGTGCCAGCAGCCCGGGACCCGCGAACACCGGGGAGCTGTTTTTT	CASSPGPANTGELFF
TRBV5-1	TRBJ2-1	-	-	TGCGCCAGCAGCTTTTCAAGTGGTTCGTGGCCCAATGAGCAGTTCTTC	CASSFSSGSWPNEQFF
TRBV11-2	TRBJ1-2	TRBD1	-	TGTGCCAGCAGCCCCGGGACAGGGGCAGGAAACTATGGCTACACCTTC	CASSPGTGAGNYGYTF
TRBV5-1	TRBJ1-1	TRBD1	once	TGCGCCAGCAGCGGCACAGGGGTGGTCACTGAAGCTTTCTTT	CASSGTGVVTEAFF
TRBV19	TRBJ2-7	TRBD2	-	TGTGCCAGTAGTATAGATGGTCTAGCGGGGGATGTACCCTACGAGCAGTACTTC	CASSIDGLAGDVPYEQYF
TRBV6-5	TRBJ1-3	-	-	TGTGCCAGCAGTCTTACTATCTCTGGAAACACCATATATTTT	CASSLTISGNTIYF
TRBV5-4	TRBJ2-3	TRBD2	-	TGTGCCAGCAGCTTGGGGACTAGCGGCAGAAACACAGATACGCAGTATTTT	CASSLGTSGRNTDTQYF
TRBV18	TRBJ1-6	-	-	TGTGCCAGCTCACCCGGACAGAATTCACCCCTCCACTTT	CASSPGQNSPLHF
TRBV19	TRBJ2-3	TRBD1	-	TGTGCCAGTAGTGCAGGCCCGGGACAGGTATCAGATACGCAGTATTTT	CASSAGPGQVSDTQYF
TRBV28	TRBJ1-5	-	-	TGTGCCAGCAGTGATAGGGGGAGGGGAGGCAATCAGCCCCAGCATTTT	CASSDRGRGGNQPQHF
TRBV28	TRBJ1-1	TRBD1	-	TGTGCCAGCAGACACGAAGGGGGCATGAACACTGAAGCTTTCTTT	CASRHEGGMNTEAFF
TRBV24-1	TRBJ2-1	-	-	TGTGCCACCAGTGATCCAACGGCACCTACAGGGAGGTCCAATGAGCAGTTCTTC	CATSDPTAPTGRSNEQFF
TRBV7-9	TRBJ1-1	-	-	TGTGCCAGCAGCCGAGAGGGCGGGAACACTGAAGCTTTCTTT	CASSREGGNTEAFF
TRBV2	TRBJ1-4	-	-	TGTGCCAGCAGGAGATCCCTAGGTGAAAAACTGTTTTTT	CASRRSLGEKLFF
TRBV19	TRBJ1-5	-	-	TGTGCCAGTAGTATCTCGGGGGCGAGGAGCAATCAGCCCCAGCATTTT	CASSISGARSNQPQHF
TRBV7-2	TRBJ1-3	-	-	TGTGCCAGCAGCTCCCTACCGCTCGAGGTCCCTGGAAACACCATATATTTT	CASSSLPLEVPGNTIYF
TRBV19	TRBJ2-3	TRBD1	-	TGTGCCAGTAGCGGGACAGGGGGAACGCAGTATTTT	CASSGTGGTQYF
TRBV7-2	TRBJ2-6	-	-	TGTGCCAGCAGCTTAAATGGAAGAGGCACTTGGGGGGCCAACGTCCTGACTTTC	CASSLNGRGTWGANVLTF
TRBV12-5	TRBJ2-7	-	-	TGTGCTAGTGGTTTGGTACCCTACTCCTACGAGCAGTACTTC	CASGLVPYSYEQYF
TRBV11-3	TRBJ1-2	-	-	TGTGCCAGCAGCTCATGGACGGAAGCTAACTATGGCTACACCTTC	CASSSWTEANYGYTF
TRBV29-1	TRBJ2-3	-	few	TGCAGCGTTGATGGGGGCACAGATACGCAGTATTTT	CSVDGGTDTQYF
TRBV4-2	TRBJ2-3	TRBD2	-	TGTGCCAGCAGCCAAGAGCCGGCTAGCGGGGGGCGAGATACGCAGTATTTT	CASSQEPASGGRDTQYF
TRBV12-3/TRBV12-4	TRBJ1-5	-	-	TGTGCCAGCAGCGTTTTCGTTGATCAGCCCCAGCATTTT	CASSVFVDQPQHF
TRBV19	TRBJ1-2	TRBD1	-	TGTGCCAGTAGTATAAACCCAGGCAGGGGGCGAAGTGGCTACACCTTC	CASSINPGRGRSGYTF
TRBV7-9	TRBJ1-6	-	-	TGTGCCAGCAGCTTACACCCCTTTAGCGAGACCTATAATTCACCCCTCCACTTT	CASSLHPFSETYNSPLHF
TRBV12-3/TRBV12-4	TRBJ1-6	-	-	TGTGCCAGCAGTTCCGGGCCACATTCACCCCTCCACTTT	CASSSGPHSPLHF
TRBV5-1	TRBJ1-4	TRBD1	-	TGCGCCAGCAGCTTTTCTCCAGACAGGGCCTCAACTAATGAAAAACTGTTTTTT	CASSFSPDRASTNEKLFF
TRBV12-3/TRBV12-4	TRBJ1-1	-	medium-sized	TGTGCCAGCAGTTTGGGAGGGAACACTGAAGCTTTCTTT	CASSLGGNTEAFF
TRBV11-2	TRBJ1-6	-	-	TGTGCCAGCAGTTCCCGGGTTCATAATTCACCCCTCCACTTT	CASSSRVHNSPLHF
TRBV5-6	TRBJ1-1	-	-	TGTGCCAGCAGCTCGGTACAGGGGAACACTGAAGCTTTCTTT	CASSSVQGNTEAFF
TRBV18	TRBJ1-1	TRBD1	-	TGTGCCAGCTCGCAGACCGGGACAGGCAGGATGAACACTGAAGCTTTCTTT	CASSQTGTGRMNTEAFF
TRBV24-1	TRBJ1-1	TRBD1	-	TGTGCCACCAGTGATCGGGACAGGGATCCGGCTTTCTTT	CATSDRDRDPAFF
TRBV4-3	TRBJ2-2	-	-	TGCGCCAGCAGCCGCGGGGACACCGGCTCCGGGGAGCTGTTTTTT	CASSRGDTGSGELFF
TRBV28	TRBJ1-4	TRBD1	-	TGTGCCAGCAGAGAGGGACAGGGGACTAATGAAAAACTGTTTTTT	CASREGQGTNEKLFF
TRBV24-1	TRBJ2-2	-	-	TGTGCCACCAGTGATCCACTAGGAAGCGACACCGGGGAGCTGTTTTTT	CATSDPLGSDTGELFF
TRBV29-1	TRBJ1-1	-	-	TGCAGCGTTGAAGTTTGGACGAACACTGAAGCTTTCTTT	CSVEVWTNTEAFF
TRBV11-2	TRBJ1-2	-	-	TGTGCCAGCAGCTTAGTCCAGGGGAACTATGGCTACACCTTC	CASSLVQGNYGYTF
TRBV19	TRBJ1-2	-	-	TGTGCCAGTAGTAAACCAGCCTGGGGCTACACCTTC	CASSKPAWGYTF
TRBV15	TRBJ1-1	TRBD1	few	TGTGCCACCAGCAGTGGACAGGGCCGACTTATGAACACTGAAGCTTTCTTT	CATSSGQGRLMNTEAFF
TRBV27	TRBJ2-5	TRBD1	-	TGTGCCAGCAGTAGGTTAACCGGGACAGGTGAAGAGACCCAGTACTTC	CASSRLTGTGEETQYF
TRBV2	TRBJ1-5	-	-	TGTGCCAGCAATCCAAGGGCGGGTAGCAATCAGCCCCAGCATTTT	CASNPRAGSNQPQHF
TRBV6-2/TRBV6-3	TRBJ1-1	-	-	TGTGCCAGCAGCCCTGACACGTACACTGAAGCTTTCTTT	CASSPDTYTEAFF
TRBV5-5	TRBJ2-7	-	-	TGTGCCAGCAGCTTGGGGACACCGTCCTACGAGCAGTACTTC	CASSLGTPSYEQYF
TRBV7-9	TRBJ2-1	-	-	TGTGCCAGCAGCTTCATAGGCAATGAGCAGTTCTTC	CASSFIGNEQFF
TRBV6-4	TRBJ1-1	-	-	TGTGCCAGCAGTGAAATGGCAGGGACGAACACTGAAGCTTTCTTT	CASSEMAGTNTEAFF